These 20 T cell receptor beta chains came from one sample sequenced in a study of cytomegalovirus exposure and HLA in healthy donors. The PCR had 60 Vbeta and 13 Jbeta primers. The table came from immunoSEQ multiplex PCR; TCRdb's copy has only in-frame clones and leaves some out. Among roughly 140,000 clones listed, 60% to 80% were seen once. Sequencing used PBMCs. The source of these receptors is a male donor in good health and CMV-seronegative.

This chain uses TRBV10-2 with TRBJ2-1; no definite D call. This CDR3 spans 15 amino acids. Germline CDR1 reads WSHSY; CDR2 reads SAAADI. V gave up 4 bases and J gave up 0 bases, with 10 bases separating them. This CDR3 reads CASSGERTSYNEQFF. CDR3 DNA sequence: TGCGCCAGCAGTGGAGAGCGAACCTCCTACAATGAGCAGTTCTTC.

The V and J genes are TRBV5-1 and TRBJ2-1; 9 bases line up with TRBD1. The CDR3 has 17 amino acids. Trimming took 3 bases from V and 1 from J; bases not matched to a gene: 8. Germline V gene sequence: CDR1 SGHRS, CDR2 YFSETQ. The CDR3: CASSWAGTGSSYNEQFF. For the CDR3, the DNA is TGCGCCAGCAGCTGGGCCGGGACAGGGTCATCCTACAATGAGCAGTTCTTC.

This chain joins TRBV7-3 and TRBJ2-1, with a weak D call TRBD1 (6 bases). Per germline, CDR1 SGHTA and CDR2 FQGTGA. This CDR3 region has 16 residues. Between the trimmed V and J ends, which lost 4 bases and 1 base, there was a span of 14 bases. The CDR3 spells CASSSHRAKSYNEQFF. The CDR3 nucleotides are TGTGCCAGCAGCTCGCACAGGGCGAAGTCCTACAATGAGCAGTTCTTC.

CDR3 residues: CASSRTAGSGQPQHF. CDR3 in DNA: TGTGCCAGCAGCCGGACCGCGGGAAGCGGCCAGCCCCAGCATTTT. V usage is TRBV4-2 and J usage is TRBJ1-5; D call uncertain. There are 15 residues in the CDR3. Germline values: CDR1 LGHNA, CDR2 YNFKEQ. Trimming shortened V by 4 bases and J by 7 bases, and 17 bases separated the two germline ends.

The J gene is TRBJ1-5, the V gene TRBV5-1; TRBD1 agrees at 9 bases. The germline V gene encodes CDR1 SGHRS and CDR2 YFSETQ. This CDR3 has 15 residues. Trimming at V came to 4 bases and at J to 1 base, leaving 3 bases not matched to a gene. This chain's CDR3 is CASSLGTGSNQPQHF. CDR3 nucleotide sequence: TGCGCCAGCAGCCTGGGGACAGGGAGCAATCAGCCCCAGCATTTT.

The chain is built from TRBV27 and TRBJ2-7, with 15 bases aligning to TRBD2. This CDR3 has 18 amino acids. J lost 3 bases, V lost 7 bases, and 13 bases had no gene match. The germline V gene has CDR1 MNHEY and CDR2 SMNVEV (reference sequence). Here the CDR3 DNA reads TGTGCCAGCAAGTATACAGGACTAGCGGGAGGGCCTGTCTACGAGCAGTACTTC. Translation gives CASKYTGLAGGPVYEQYF.

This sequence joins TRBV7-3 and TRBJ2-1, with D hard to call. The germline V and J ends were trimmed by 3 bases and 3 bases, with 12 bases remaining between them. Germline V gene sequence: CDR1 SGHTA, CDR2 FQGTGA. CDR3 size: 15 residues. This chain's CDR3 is CASSLSSGFYNEQFF. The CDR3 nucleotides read TGTGCCAGCAGCTTGTCGTCGGGTTTCTACAATGAGCAGTTCTTC.

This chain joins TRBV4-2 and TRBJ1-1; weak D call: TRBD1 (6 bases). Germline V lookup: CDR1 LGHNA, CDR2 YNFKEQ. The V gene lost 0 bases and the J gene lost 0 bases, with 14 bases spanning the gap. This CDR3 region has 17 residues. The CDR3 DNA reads TGTGCCAGCAGCCAAGATGGGGGCAGCAGCATGAACACTGAAGCTTTCTTT. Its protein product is CASSQDGGSSMNTEAFF.

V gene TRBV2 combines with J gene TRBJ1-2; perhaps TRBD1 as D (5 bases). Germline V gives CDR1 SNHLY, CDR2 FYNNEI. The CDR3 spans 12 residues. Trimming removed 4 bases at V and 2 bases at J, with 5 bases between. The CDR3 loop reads CASSGGNYGYTF. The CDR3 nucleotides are TGTGCCAGCAGTGGGGGCAACTATGGCTACACCTTC.

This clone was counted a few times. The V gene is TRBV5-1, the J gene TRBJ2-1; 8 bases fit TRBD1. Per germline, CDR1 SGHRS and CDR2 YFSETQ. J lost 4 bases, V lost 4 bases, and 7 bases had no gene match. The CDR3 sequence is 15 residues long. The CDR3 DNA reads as TGCGCCAGCAGCGCAGGGGGCGAGGTATACAATGAGCAGTTCTTC. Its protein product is CASSAGGEVYNEQFF.

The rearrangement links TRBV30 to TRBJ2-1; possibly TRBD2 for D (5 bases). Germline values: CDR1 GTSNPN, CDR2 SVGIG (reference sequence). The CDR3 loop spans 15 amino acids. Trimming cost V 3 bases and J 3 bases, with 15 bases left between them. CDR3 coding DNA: TGTGCCTGGAGGGAGGTCAACCGGGACTACAATGAGCAGTTCTTC. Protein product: CAWREVNRDYNEQFF.

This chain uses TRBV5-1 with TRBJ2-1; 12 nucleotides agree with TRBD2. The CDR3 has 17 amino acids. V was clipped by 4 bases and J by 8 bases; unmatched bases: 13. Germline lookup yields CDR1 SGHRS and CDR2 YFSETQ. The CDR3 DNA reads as TGCGCCAGCAGCCTCAGCCCCCTAGCGGGAGGGCCGCATGAGCAGTTCTTC. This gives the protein CASSLSPLAGGPHEQFF.

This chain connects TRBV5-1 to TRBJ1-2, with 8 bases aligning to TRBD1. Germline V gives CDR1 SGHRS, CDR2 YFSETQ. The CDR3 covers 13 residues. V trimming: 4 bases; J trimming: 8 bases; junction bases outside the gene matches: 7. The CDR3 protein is CASSPDRVEGYTF. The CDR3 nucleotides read TGCGCCAGCAGCCCGGACAGGGTAGAAGGCTACACCTTC.

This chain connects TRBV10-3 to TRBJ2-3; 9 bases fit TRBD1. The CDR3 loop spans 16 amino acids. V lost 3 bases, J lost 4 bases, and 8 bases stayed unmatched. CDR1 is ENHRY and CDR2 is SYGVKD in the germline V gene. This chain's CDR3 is CAISESPGQGSDTQYF. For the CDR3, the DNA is TGTGCCATCAGTGAATCTCCGGGACAGGGCTCAGATACGCAGTATTTT.

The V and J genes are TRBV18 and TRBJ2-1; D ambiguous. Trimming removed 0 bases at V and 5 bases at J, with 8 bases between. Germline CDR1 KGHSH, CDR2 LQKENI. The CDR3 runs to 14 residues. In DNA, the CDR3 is TGTGCCAGCTCACCACCCCTCCCAGACAATGAGCAGTTCTTC. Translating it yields CASSPPLPDNEQFF.

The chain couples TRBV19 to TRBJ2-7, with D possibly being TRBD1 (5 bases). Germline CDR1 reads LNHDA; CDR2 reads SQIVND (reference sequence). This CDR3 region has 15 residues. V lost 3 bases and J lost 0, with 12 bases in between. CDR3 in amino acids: CASSIGLGASYEQYF. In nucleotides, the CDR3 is TGTGCCAGTAGTATTGGCTTAGGGGCCTCCTACGAGCAGTACTTC. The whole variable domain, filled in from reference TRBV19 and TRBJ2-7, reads DGGITQSPKYLFRKEGQNVTLSCEQNLNHDAMYWYRQDPGQGLRLIYYSQIVNDFQKGDIAEGYSVSREKKESFPLTVTSAQKNPTAFYLCASSIGLGASYEQYFGPGTRLTVT.

CDR3 amino acids: CASSHALTGTGGELFF. CDR3 DNA sequence: TGCGCCAGCAGCCACGCCTTGACAGGGACGGGCGGGGAGCTGTTTTTT. The genes are TRBV4-3 and TRBJ2-2; 7 bases are a match to TRBD1. With V trimmed by 3 bases and J by 7 bases, 11 bases remained unmatched. The CDR3 contains 16 residues. Germline V gene sequence: CDR1 LGHNA, CDR2 YSLEER.

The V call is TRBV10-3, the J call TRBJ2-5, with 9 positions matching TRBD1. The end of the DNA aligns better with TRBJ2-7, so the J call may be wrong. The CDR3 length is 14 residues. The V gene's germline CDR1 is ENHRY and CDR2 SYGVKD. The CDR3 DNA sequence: TGTGCCACCGGCCCGGGACAGGGTCCCACCGAGCAGTACTTC. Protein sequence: CATGPGQGPTEQYF.

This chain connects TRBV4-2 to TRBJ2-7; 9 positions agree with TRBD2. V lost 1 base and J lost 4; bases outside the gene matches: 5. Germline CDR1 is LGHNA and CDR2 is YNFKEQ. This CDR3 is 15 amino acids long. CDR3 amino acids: CASSQATAGGYEQYF. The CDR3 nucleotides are TGTGCCAGCAGCCAAGCGACTGCGGGAGGGTACGAGCAGTACTTC.

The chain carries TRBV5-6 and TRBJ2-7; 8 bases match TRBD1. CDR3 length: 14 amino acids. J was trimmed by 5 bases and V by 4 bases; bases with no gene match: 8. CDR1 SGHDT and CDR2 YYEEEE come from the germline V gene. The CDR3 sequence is CASSLRTGPDEQYF. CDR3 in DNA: TGTGCCAGCAGCCTTCGGACAGGGCCCGACGAGCAGTACTTC.